Listed below are T cell receptor beta chains from one sample, sequenced in a study of cytomegalovirus exposure and HLA in healthy donors. Only in-frame clones appear in the TCRdb table, and some are missing; sequencing was by immunoSEQ multiplex PCR. Of 150,000 to 200,000 clones listed, 70% to 85% were seen once; the top ten hold 1.6%. The specimen sequenced was PBMCs. All receptors derive from a woman in her twenties or thirties in good health and CMV-seronegative. The CDR3 runs from the conserved cysteine through the conserved F or W. The D gene is left open where the match is weak. Only some rows state a clone size, as once, few, many or a class for expanded clones.

clone size: -; J gene: TRBJ1-5; V gene: TRBV6-5; D gene: -; CDR3 protein: CASSRTGSQPQHF; CDR3 DNA: TGTGCCAGCAGCCGGACGGGGAGCCAGCCCCAGCATTTT
clone size: -; J gene: TRBJ2-1; V gene: TRBV19; D gene: -; CDR3 protein: CASSNTPHVRVSYNEQFF; CDR3 DNA: TGTGCCAGTAGTAACACTCCTCATGTGCGGGTCTCCTACAATGAGCAGTTCTTC
clone size: -; J gene: TRBJ2-1; V gene: TRBV5-8; D gene: -; CDR3 protein: CASSLPLGRDLPGNEQFF; CDR3 DNA: TGTGCCAGCAGCTTGCCTCTCGGGCGGGACCTCCCCGGCAATGAGCAGTTCTTC
clone size: -; J gene: TRBJ2-3; V gene: TRBV7-7; D gene: TRBD1; CDR3 protein: CASSLGQTIIDTQYF; CDR3 DNA: TGTGCCAGCAGCTTGGGACAGACCATCATAGATACGCAGTATTTT
clone size: -; J gene: TRBJ2-7; V gene: TRBV10-1; D gene: -; CDR3 protein: CASKERRGNYEQYF; CDR3 DNA: TGCGCCAGCAAGGAGCGGAGGGGAAACTACGAGCAGTACTTC
clone size: -; J gene: TRBJ2-3; V gene: TRBV6-4; D gene: -; CDR3 protein: CASSDGAATDTQYF; CDR3 DNA: TGTGCCAGCAGTGACGGAGCGGCCACAGATACGCAGTATTTT
clone size: -; J gene: TRBJ2-1; V gene: TRBV6-1; D gene: -; CDR3 protein: CASSGQRSSYNEQFF; CDR3 DNA: TGTGCCAGCAGTGGCCAGCGGAGCTCCTACAATGAGCAGTTCTTC
clone size: -; J gene: TRBJ1-6; V gene: TRBV28; D gene: -; CDR3 protein: CASSLESSYNSPLHF; CDR3 DNA: TGTGCCAGCAGTTTAGAGAGCTCCTATAATTCACCCCTCCACTTT
clone size: -; J gene: TRBJ2-5; V gene: TRBV7-9; D gene: -; CDR3 protein: CASSLSEEVLKTQYF; CDR3 DNA: TGTGCCAGCAGCTTAAGCGAGGAGGTGCTAAAGACCCAGTACTTC
clone size: -; J gene: TRBJ2-1; V gene: TRBV27; D gene: TRBD2; CDR3 protein: CASSLASGGGQFF; CDR3 DNA: TGTGCCAGCAGTTTAGCTAGCGGGGGTGGGCAGTTCTTC
clone size: few; J gene: TRBJ1-1; V gene: TRBV5-4; D gene: TRBD1; CDR3 protein: CASSLNRGEIFTEAFF; CDR3 DNA: TGTGCCAGCAGCTTGAACAGGGGTGAGATCTTCACTGAAGCTTTCTTT
clone size: few; J gene: TRBJ1-5; V gene: TRBV27; D gene: -; CDR3 protein: CASSFLGGKGNQPQHF; CDR3 DNA: TGTGCCAGCAGTTTTTTGGGGGGAAAGGGCAATCAGCCCCAGCATTTT
clone size: few; J gene: TRBJ1-3; V gene: TRBV19; D gene: -; CDR3 protein: CASSVGGSGNTIYF; CDR3 DNA: TGTGCCAGTAGTGTCGGCGGCTCTGGAAACACCATATATTTT
clone size: -; J gene: TRBJ2-7; V gene: TRBV7-8; D gene: TRBD1; CDR3 protein: CASSGWTGTYEQYF; CDR3 DNA: TGTGCCAGCAGCGGCTGGACAGGGACCTACGAGCAGTACTTC
clone size: -; J gene: TRBJ2-7; V gene: TRBV11-2; D gene: -; CDR3 protein: CASSDTRQIIHEQYF; CDR3 DNA: TGTGCCAGCAGCGACACCCGACAGATAATCCACGAGCAGTACTTC
clone size: -; J gene: TRBJ1-1; V gene: TRBV6-1; D gene: TRBD1; CDR3 protein: CASKRQGEAFF; CDR3 DNA: TGTGCCAGCAAACGACAGGGGGAAGCTTTCTTT
clone size: -; J gene: TRBJ2-7; V gene: TRBV7-6; D gene: TRBD2; CDR3 protein: CASSFIPSGSGGYEQYF; CDR3 DNA: TGTGCCAGCAGCTTTATCCCTAGCGGGAGCGGCGGGTACGAGCAGTACTTC
clone size: -; J gene: TRBJ2-7; V gene: TRBV28; D gene: TRBD2; CDR3 protein: CASSLETSGPSSYEQYF; CDR3 DNA: TGTGCCAGCAGTTTAGAGACTAGCGGTCCGAGCTCCTACGAGCAGTACTTC
clone size: -; J gene: TRBJ2-4; V gene: TRBV5-4; D gene: TRBD2; CDR3 protein: CASSEGLAVGIQYF; CDR3 DNA: TGTGCCAGCAGCGAGGGACTAGCGGTGGGGATTCAGTACTTC
clone size: -; J gene: TRBJ1-1; V gene: TRBV6-1; D gene: -; CDR3 protein: CASSEFGGDTEAFF; CDR3 DNA: TGTGCCAGCAGTGAGTTCGGGGGTGACACTGAAGCTTTCTTT
clone size: -; J gene: TRBJ2-3; V gene: TRBV5-6; D gene: TRBD2; CDR3 protein: CASSLTSGETDTQYF; CDR3 DNA: TGTGCCAGCAGCTTGACTAGCGGGGAAACAGATACGCAGTATTTT
clone size: few; J gene: TRBJ2-2; V gene: TRBV4-2; D gene: TRBD1; CDR3 protein: CASSTGTGSGGELFF; CDR3 DNA: TGTGCCAGCAGCACGGGGACAGGTAGCGGCGGGGAGCTGTTTTTT
clone size: -; J gene: TRBJ1-3; V gene: TRBV30; D gene: TRBD1; CDR3 protein: CAWSTKHNPRDRGTRSGNTIYF; CDR3 DNA: TGTGCCTGGAGCACAAAACACAATCCGCGGGACAGGGGTACTAGGTCTGGAAACACCATATATTTT
clone size: -; J gene: TRBJ1-1; V gene: TRBV18; D gene: -; CDR3 protein: CASSPTVVTEAFF; CDR3 DNA: TGTGCCAGCTCACCGACAGTGGTCACTGAAGCTTTCTTT
clone size: -; J gene: TRBJ1-1; V gene: TRBV9; D gene: TRBD1; CDR3 protein: CASSEKGGRTEAFF; CDR3 DNA: TGTGCCAGCAGCGAAAAAGGGGGCAGGACTGAAGCTTTCTTT
clone size: -; J gene: TRBJ1-1; V gene: TRBV7-8; D gene: -; CDR3 protein: CASSSRAVLGNTEAFF; CDR3 DNA: TGTGCCAGCAGCTCCCGAGCCGTCCTTGGGAACACTGAAGCTTTCTTT
clone size: -; J gene: TRBJ2-7; V gene: TRBV7-9; D gene: TRBD2; CDR3 protein: CASSLAPTSGGIEQYF; CDR3 DNA: TGTGCCAGCAGCTTAGCTCCAACTAGCGGGGGAATCGAGCAGTACTTC
clone size: -; J gene: TRBJ1-4; V gene: TRBV7-9; D gene: TRBD1; CDR3 protein: CASSPRTGVTTNEKLFF; CDR3 DNA: TGTGCCAGCAGCCCTAGGACAGGGGTTACCACTAATGAAAAACTGTTTTTT
clone size: once; J gene: TRBJ1-1; V gene: TRBV28; D gene: TRBD1; CDR3 protein: CASMEGTGGGWTEAFF; CDR3 DNA: TGTGCCAGCATGGAGGGAACAGGGGGCGGATGGACTGAAGCTTTCTTT
clone size: -; J gene: TRBJ2-1; V gene: TRBV15; D gene: -; CDR3 protein: CATSNRKGSNEQFF; CDR3 DNA: TGTGCCACCAGCAACCGAAAAGGGAGTAATGAGCAGTTCTTC
clone size: -; J gene: TRBJ1-2; V gene: TRBV11-2; D gene: -; CDR3 protein: CASRGLRVNYGYTF; CDR3 DNA: TGTGCCAGCAGGGGACTTAGGGTCAACTATGGCTACACCTTC
clone size: -; J gene: TRBJ2-2; V gene: TRBV6-5; D gene: -; CDR3 protein: CASSYSADTGELFF; CDR3 DNA: TGTGCCAGCAGTTACTCGGCGGACACCGGGGAGCTGTTTTTT
clone size: -; J gene: TRBJ2-3; V gene: TRBV7-9; D gene: TRBD2; CDR3 protein: CASSSAGGRGDTQYF; CDR3 DNA: TGTGCCAGCAGCTCAGCGGGGGGGCGTGGAGATACGCAGTATTTT
clone size: -; J gene: TRBJ2-3; V gene: TRBV7-9; D gene: TRBD2; CDR3 protein: CSSSQGLAQTDTQYF; CDR3 DNA: TGTTCCAGCAGCCAGGGACTAGCGCAAACAGATACGCAGTATTTT
clone size: few; J gene: TRBJ1-1; V gene: TRBV27; D gene: TRBD1; CDR3 protein: CASSLGLSGQGFPHDAEAFF; CDR3 DNA: TGTGCCAGCAGTTTAGGGCTGTCGGGACAGGGATTCCCTCATGACGCTGAAGCTTTCTTT
clone size: -; J gene: TRBJ1-2; V gene: TRBV27; D gene: TRBD1; CDR3 protein: CASSPGFWTGAPYGYTF; CDR3 DNA: TGTGCCAGCAGCCCAGGTTTTTGGACAGGAGCACCGTATGGCTACACCTTC
clone size: -; J gene: TRBJ2-1; V gene: TRBV7-6; D gene: TRBD2; CDR3 protein: CASSPVMAGGYNEQFF; CDR3 DNA: TGTGCCAGCAGCCCCGTAATGGCGGGAGGCTACAATGAGCAGTTCTTC
clone size: -; J gene: TRBJ1-2; V gene: TRBV5-6; D gene: TRBD1; CDR3 protein: CASSLEQGHYGYPF; CDR3 DNA: TGTGCCAGCAGCTTGGAACAGGGGCACTATGGCTACCCCTTC
clone size: -; J gene: TRBJ2-4; V gene: TRBV6-5; D gene: -; CDR3 protein: CASSKPGNPKNIQYF; CDR3 DNA: TGTGCCAGCAGCAAACCAGGTAATCCCAAAAACATTCAGTACTTC
clone size: -; J gene: TRBJ1-2; V gene: TRBV6-5; D gene: -; CDR3 protein: CASSYGAGGYGYTF; CDR3 DNA: TGTGCCAGCAGTTACGGGGCAGGCGGTTATGGCTACACCTTC